A selection of T cell receptor beta chains follows, all from one sample in a study of blood T cell repertoires in COVID-19. Here immunoSEQ multiplex PCR was the method, and the copy in TCRdb shows in-frame clones only, minus some. In the table there are 300,000 to 450,000 clones, around 87% of which are singletons. Material: peripheral blood. These receptors were taken from a human donor in a cohort sampled during active COVID-19. Each CDR3 is given with its conserved first and last residue. Each record gives: CDR3 protein, CDR3 DNA, J gene, D gene, clone size, V gene. The D gene is left open where the match is weak. Clone size is stated in some rows and not others, as once, few, many or a class when expanded.

CDR3 protein: CASSLKVGERTEPQETQYF
CDR3 DNA: TGTGCCAGCAGCTTAAAGGTGGGGGAGAGGACAGAGCCCCAAGAGACCCAGTACTTC
J gene: TRBJ2-5
D gene: NA
clone size: NA
V gene: TRBV7-2

CDR3 protein: CSASAREMLANDEAFF
CDR3 DNA: TGCAGTGCTAGTGCACGCGAGATGCTAGCGAATGATGAAGCTTTCTTT
J gene: TRBJ1-1
D gene: NA
clone size: NA
V gene: TRBV20-1

CDR3 protein: CASSRGRSSGNTIYF
CDR3 DNA: TGTGCCAGCAGTCGCGGGCGAAGCTCTGGAAACACCATATATTTT
J gene: TRBJ1-3
D gene: NA
clone size: NA
V gene: TRBV2

CDR3 protein: CASSLTSYYSEQYF
CDR3 DNA: TGTGCCAGCAGCCTCACTAGCTACTATAGCGAGCAGTACTTC
J gene: TRBJ2-7
D gene: NA
clone size: NA
V gene: TRBV13

CDR3 protein: CASSLGQAGGNTIYF
CDR3 DNA: TGTGCCAGCAGCTTAGGACAGGCGGGTGGAAACACCATATATTTT
J gene: TRBJ1-3
D gene: NA
clone size: NA
V gene: TRBV7-9

CDR3 protein: CASSPGLMEAKNIQYF
CDR3 DNA: TGTGCCAGCAGCCCGGGGTTAATGGAAGCCAAAAACATTCAGTACTTC
J gene: TRBJ2-4
D gene: NA
clone size: NA
V gene: TRBV3-1/TRBV3-2

CDR3 protein: CASSPLLKEKLFF
CDR3 DNA: TGTGCCAGCAGTCCGCTCCTAAAGGAAAAACTGTTTTTT
J gene: TRBJ1-4
D gene: NA
clone size: once
V gene: TRBV2

CDR3 protein: CASSPGQKNIQYF
CDR3 DNA: TGTGCCAGCAGCCCGGGACAGAAAAACATTCAGTACTTC
J gene: TRBJ2-4
D gene: TRBD1
clone size: NA
V gene: TRBV6-5

CDR3 protein: CASSLDSNTGELFF
CDR3 DNA: TGTGCCAGCAGTTTGGACTCCAACACCGGGGAGCTGTTTTTT
J gene: TRBJ2-2
D gene: NA
clone size: NA
V gene: TRBV28

CDR3 protein: CASSFVSAGTEAFF
CDR3 DNA: TGTGCCAGCAGCTTTGTTAGCGCGGGCACTGAAGCTTTCTTT
J gene: TRBJ1-1
D gene: NA
clone size: NA
V gene: TRBV5-6

CDR3 protein: CASRFNTGFPNQPQHF
CDR3 DNA: TGTGCCAGTAGATTTAATACAGGTTTTCCTAATCAGCCCCAGCATTTT
J gene: TRBJ1-5
D gene: NA
clone size: NA
V gene: TRBV19

CDR3 protein: CASSLTGLAWETQYF
CDR3 DNA: TGTGCCAGCAGCCTTACCGGACTAGCCTGGGAGACCCAGTACTTC
J gene: TRBJ2-5
D gene: TRBD2
clone size: NA
V gene: TRBV7-2

CDR3 protein: CASSRPGLAGYPSTDTQYF
CDR3 DNA: TGTGCCAGCAGCAGGCCCGGACTAGCGGGATACCCTAGCACAGATACGCAGTATTTT
J gene: TRBJ2-3
D gene: NA
clone size: NA
V gene: TRBV21-1

CDR3 protein: CASSLLHRDFTGELFF
CDR3 DNA: TGTGCCAGTAGTTTGCTACACCGGGATTTCACCGGGGAGCTGTTTTTT
J gene: TRBJ2-2
D gene: NA
clone size: few
V gene: TRBV19

CDR3 protein: CASSSPNRQGARTDTQYF
CDR3 DNA: TGCGCCAGCAGCTCCCCAAACCGTCAGGGGGCTAGGACAGATACGCAGTATTTT
J gene: TRBJ2-3
D gene: TRBD1
clone size: NA
V gene: TRBV5-1

CDR3 protein: CASSSTRGGSQPQHF
CDR3 DNA: TGTGCCAGTAGTTCCACGAGGGGGGGAAGCCAGCCCCAGCATTTT
J gene: TRBJ1-5
D gene: NA
clone size: NA
V gene: TRBV19

CDR3 protein: CASSEAYSSYNSPLHF
CDR3 DNA: TGTGCCAGCAGTGAAGCGTACAGCTCCTATAATTCACCCCTCCACTTT
J gene: TRBJ1-6
D gene: NA
clone size: NA
V gene: TRBV6-1

CDR3 protein: CASIMRRDGPERLCEQYF
CDR3 DNA: TGCGCCAGCATTATGAGGAGGGACGGACCCGAACGCCTTTGCGAGCAGTACTTC
J gene: TRBJ2-7
D gene: NA
clone size: NA
V gene: TRBV10-1

CDR3 protein: CASSRGETGPGAEAFF
CDR3 DNA: TGCGCCAGCAGTCGGGGAGAGACAGGCCCCGGGGCTGAAGCTTTCTTT
J gene: TRBJ1-1
D gene: NA
clone size: NA
V gene: TRBV10-2

CDR3 protein: CASSSSYEQYF
CDR3 DNA: TGTGCCAGCAGTTCTTCCTACGAGCAGTACTTC
J gene: TRBJ2-7
D gene: NA
clone size: NA
V gene: TRBV27

CDR3 protein: CASRPTANTEAFF
CDR3 DNA: TGTGCCAGCAGACCCACAGCTAACACTGAAGCTTTCTTT
J gene: TRBJ1-1
D gene: NA
clone size: NA
V gene: TRBV3-1/TRBV3-2

CDR3 protein: CASSLQFGLSDTQYF
CDR3 DNA: TGTGCCAGCAGCCTTCAGTTTGGACTTTCGGATACGCAGTATTTT
J gene: TRBJ2-3
D gene: NA
clone size: NA
V gene: TRBV7-2

CDR3 protein: CASTETGAGETQYF
CDR3 DNA: TGTGCCAGCACCGAGACAGGGGCTGGCGAGACCCAGTACTTC
J gene: TRBJ2-5
D gene: TRBD1
clone size: once
V gene: TRBV6-5

CDR3 protein: CASSLVGAPPDTQYF
CDR3 DNA: TGCGCCAGCAGTCTGGTGGGGGCCCCCCCCGATACGCAGTATTTT
J gene: TRBJ2-3
D gene: NA
clone size: NA
V gene: TRBV5-1

CDR3 protein: CASSSSAEPGTEAFF
CDR3 DNA: TGTGCCAGCAGCTCGTCTGCTGAGCCGGGCACTGAAGCTTTCTTT
J gene: TRBJ1-1
D gene: NA
clone size: NA
V gene: TRBV11-3

CDR3 protein: CASSQSTGGDYEQYF
CDR3 DNA: TGCGCCAGCAGTCAATCCACAGGGGGGGACTACGAGCAGTACTTC
J gene: TRBJ2-7
D gene: NA
clone size: few
V gene: TRBV23-1

CDR3 protein: CASSRLGSGRADTQYF
CDR3 DNA: TGCGCCAGCAGTCGGCTAGGTAGCGGGAGGGCGGATACGCAGTATTTT
J gene: TRBJ2-3
D gene: TRBD2
clone size: NA
V gene: TRBV4-1

CDR3 protein: CASTSLGGGTDTQYF
CDR3 DNA: TGTGCCAGCACCTCCCTGGGGGGAGGCACAGATACGCAGTATTTT
J gene: TRBJ2-3
D gene: NA
clone size: NA
V gene: TRBV7-2

CDR3 protein: CASSSPSGRGVDTQYF
CDR3 DNA: TGTGCCAGCTCATCCCCTAGCGGGAGAGGTGTAGATACGCAGTATTTT
J gene: TRBJ2-3
D gene: TRBD2
clone size: NA
V gene: TRBV18

CDR3 protein: CASSNELGYGYTF
CDR3 DNA: TGTGCCAGCAGCAATGAACTCGGCTATGGCTACACCTTC
J gene: TRBJ1-2
D gene: NA
clone size: NA
V gene: TRBV21-1

CDR3 protein: CASSSRAVQPQHF
CDR3 DNA: TGTGCCAGTAGCTCCAGGGCGGTTCAGCCCCAGCATTTT
J gene: TRBJ1-5
D gene: NA
clone size: few
V gene: TRBV19

CDR3 protein: CASSLTRPGQGLAPSTDTQYF
CDR3 DNA: TGTGCCAGCAGCTTAACCAGACCTGGACAGGGCCTCGCCCCTAGCACAGATACGCAGTATTTT
J gene: TRBJ2-3
D gene: TRBD1
clone size: few
V gene: TRBV7-3

CDR3 protein: CASSPGQPNTGELFF
CDR3 DNA: TGTGCCAGCAGCCCCGGACAGCCCAACACCGGGGAGCTGTTTTTT
J gene: TRBJ2-2
D gene: NA
clone size: once
V gene: TRBV7-3